The present TCR beta chain was sequenced within a study of blood T cell repertoires in COVID-19 (dated by TCRdb to 2018 to 2021). A note on the overall study: Collaborator samples came from the United States, Italy and Spain and covered acute and convalescent phases of COVID-19. The prospective study material was composed of cDNA or gDNA derived from T cells, B-cell-depleted T cells, or PBMCs. Subjects who had been exposed to COVID-19, were actively infected with it, or had recovered from it provided the deeply sampled blood TCRbeta repertoires that made up the dataset. The repertoires were released in a freely available public database intended as a resource for research on the immune response to SARS-CoV-2. Samples came from the ongoing ImmuneRACE study (first 160 participants) plus 1,254 subjects from 6 global collaborators. Nearly every sample came with metadata listing a de-identified subject ID, COVID-19 status, age in years and sex. Where HLA class I and class II types were available, the types were taken from metadata supplied by the sample provider, not from assay-based typing. Study-wide findings and limitations: Clinical and demographic metadata were provided uncurated, with the amount varying by source and participant.

TCRbeta CDR3 regions were amplified from genomic DNA by means of the immunoSEQ Assay, a bias-controlled multiplex PCR. The source study handled its data this way. Within the assay, amplification of reference gene primers was used to estimate how many nucleated cells each sample contained. To quantify the absolute abundance of each unique TCRbeta CDR3 rearrangement, sequence reads were collapsed and filtered. For each sample, productive Simpson clonality was calculated as the square root of Simpson's diversity index across productive rearrangements. The clones in this table, taken by TCRdb from immuneACCESS, are in-frame only. Not every clone is retained; where verified, under half of the shortfall comes from an unresolved V gene, and the cause of the rest is unknown. That table is the source of V, J and clone size, and D and trimming were worked out from the DNA. The sample records 90,000 to 130,000 clones, approximately 70% of which are singletons. The ten largest clonotypes hold approximately 8% of the sample.

The germline V gene gives CDR1 as SNHLY and CDR2 as FYNNEI. The CDR3 sequence holds 16 residues, the cysteine and phenylalanine included. Just the 48-base CDR3 DNA is kept, in frame starting at base 1. Relative to germline, V is missing 6 bases and J is missing 4 bases, with 11 bases of the junction outside any gene match. Each collaborating institution followed its own protocols to collect whole blood in K2EDTA tubes. Collaborator samples were shipped for TCRbeta analysis as frozen whole blood, isolated PBMCs, or DNA extracted from either sample type. Details on this clone: The clone's antigen remains unknown. Base quality data are lacking; no much larger clone is found one base away.

Specimen: peripheral blood. The sequence is built from TRBV2 and TRBJ2-7; 11 central nucleotides agree with TRBD2. The origin of this receptor is a woman in her sixties or seventies with acute or convalescent COVID-19. The CDR3 protein is CASSLYRLAGRYEQYF. The DNA is as follows: TGTGCCAGCAGCCTCTACCGACTAGCGGGGAGGTACGAGCAGTACTTC.